This T cell receptor beta chain was observed in a study of blood T cells in healthy people across ages. Study-level points and caveats: Investigators treated diversity estimates from one million T cells as underestimates. Donor CMV status was unknown, possibly confounding expanded clonotype changes.

Deletions cut 7 bases from V and 3 bases from J, with 15 bases between. Germline loops: CDR1 SQVTM, CDR2 ANQGSEA. CDR3 size: 13 residues. Then a second PCR, running roughly 7 to 11 cycles, was carried out with a sample-barcoded 5' primer and a J-beta primer mix. Each cDNA molecule carried a tag from a template-switch adaptor that contained 12 random nucleotides. Using its own MiXCR run on the 5' RACE reads, TCRdb lists one record per CDR3 protein. The table shows 800,000 or so distinct CDR3 sequences, with roughly 25% occurring only once. In regard to this clonotype: Antigen: not known.

This same sample was also taken into another study, of T cells of mothers and their children.

The V and J genes are TRBV29-1 and TRBJ1-1, with D possibly being TRBD1 (5 bases). Sequencing used blood. This TCR was recovered from a boy younger than 18 in good health. CDR3 region: CSGGTGSYTEAFF. CDR3 DNA: TGCAGCGGGGGAACAGGATCCTACACTGAAGCTTTCTTT.